This TCR beta chain was obtained from a study of T cells after yellow fever vaccination. About the research overall: Preparation of the low-cell-number fractions used SMART-Seq v4 Ultra Low Input.

TCR cDNA was made by 5'RACE template switching, adding a universal primer site and UMIs. MiXCR, run by TCRdb on the 5' RACE reads, gives a single entry per CDR3 protein. The table shows approximately 300,000 distinct CDR3 sequences, with 13% occurring only once. The CDR3 has 13 amino acids. The germline V and J ends were trimmed by 0 bases and 10 bases, with 12 bases remaining between them. Looked up from germline, CDR1 is DFQATT and CDR2 is SNEGSKA (reference sequence). This clonotype came up a few times. The chain has TRBV20-1 and TRBJ1-4; D is undetermined. This specimen consisted of CD4+ T cells sorted from PBMCs, obtained 45 days after the yellow fever booster vaccination. This TCR derives from a man aged 25-45 years who received the YFV17D yellow fever vaccine. In nucleotides, the CDR3 is TGCAGTGCTAGAGATCCGGACCGATTAAAACTGTTTTTT. Its translation: CSARDPDRLKLFF.